This paragraph reports one T cell receptor beta chain. The data originate from a study of blood T cell repertoires in COVID-19. Seattle patients were enrolled while actively infected and followed longitudinally. Here immunoSEQ multiplex PCR was the method, and the copy in TCRdb shows in-frame clones only, minus some. Seen here are some 350,000 clones, around 87% observed once, and the top ten hold nearly 6.5%. V shed 5 bases, J shed 2 bases, and the junction held 2 bases outside the gene matches. The CDR3 sequence is 12 residues long. Germline V lookup: CDR1 GTSNPN, CDR2 SVGIG (reference sequence). The TCR comes from a woman aged 45-59 years with COVID-19, enrolled during active disease. This chain joins TRBV30 and TRBJ2-5; the match to TRBD1 covers 7 bases. Sequenced material: peripheral blood. The CDR3 sequence: CAWDRAQETQYF. The DNA of the CDR3 is TGTGCCTGGGACAGGGCGCAAGAGACCCAGTACTTC.